These 5 T cell receptor beta chains came from one sample sequenced in a study of T cell clonality in common variable immunodeficiency. The assay was immunoSEQ multiplex PCR, and TCRdb's table has in-frame clones only and misses some. This sample carries some 60,000 clones, none of them present only once. What was sequenced was peripheral blood mononuclear cells. Every receptor here comes from a person aged 18 to 69 in good health.

This clone was seen at least ten times. The read falls 3 residues short of the CDR3 end, and the missing part is taken from the germline J gene. The V and J genes are TRBV5-4 and TRBJ2-1; 10 bases map to TRBD2. Trimming removed 5 bases from V and 4 bases from J; junction bases left unmatched: 9. Looked up from germline, CDR1 is SGHNT and CDR2 is YYREEE (reference sequence). This CDR3 spans 16 amino acids. The part of the CDR3 DNA that was read is TGTGCCAGCAGTTATATCGGACTAGCGGAATACAATGAG. Protein sequence: CASSYIGLAEYNE. The entire CDR3 reads CASSYIGLAEYNEQFF.

In this sample, this clone turned up many times. The read falls 3 residues short of the CDR3 end, and the missing part is taken from the germline J gene. The chain recombines TRBV14 with TRBJ2-1; 12 positions agree with TRBD2. Trimming cost V 5 bases and J 8 bases; bases outside gene matches: 10. The CDR3 is 16 residues long. The germline V gene has CDR1 SGHDN and CDR2 FVKESK. CDR3: CASSDRTSGKAYEQFF. The sequenced CDR3 bases are TGTGCCAGCAGCGACAGGACTAGCGGGAAGGCATATGAG. The variable domain in full, with the rest retrieved from reference TRBV14 and TRBJ2-1, is EAGVTQFPSHSVIEKGQTVTLRCDPISGHDNLYWYRRVMGKEIKFLLHFVKESKQDESGMPNNRFLAERTGGTYSTLKVQPAELEDSGVYFCASSDRTSGKAYEQFFGPGTRLTVL.

Ten or more counts support this clone. CDR3 region: CSARAAGETQYF. The CDR3 bases that were read are TGCAGTGCTAGAGCTGCAGGGGAGACC. The rearrangement uses TRBV20-1 and TRBJ2-5; D perhaps matches TRBD1 (5 bases). The read terminates 3 residues before the CDR3 end, so the remaining end is supplied by the germline J gene. Trimming removed 1 base at V and 5 bases at J, with 8 bases between. This CDR3 contains 12 residues. Germline assignment: CDR1 DFQATT and CDR2 SNEGSKA (reference sequence).

This clone was counted ten times or more. The CDR3 end falls 3 residues outside the read, so it is completed with the germline J gene. V usage is TRBV7-8 and J usage is TRBJ2-5, with a weak D call TRBD2 (6 bases). The CDR3 runs to 15 residues. The germline V gene encodes CDR1 SGHVS and CDR2 FQNEAQ. V gave up 8 bases and J gave up 5 bases, with 21 bases separating them. The sequenced part of the CDR3 DNA is TGTGCCAGCGGTTCTAAGACGGAGAGCGGGGAGACC. Translation gives CASGSKTESGET. The entire CDR3 is CASGSKTESGETQYF.

This clone has ten or more counts. The germline gene is not matched at one end of the junction; a read error may be the cause. The CDR3 reads CASSQEPRDRGGDTQYF. Partial CDR3 DNA: TGCGCCAGCAGCCAAGAGCCCCGGGACAGGGGAGGAGATACG. This chain links TRBV4-2 with TRBJ2-3, with TRBD1 identical over 10 bases. The read finishes 3 residues shy of the CDR3 end, and the germline J gene is used to complete it. Germline V gene lookup returns CDR1 LGHNA and CDR2 YNFKEQ. The CDR3 sequence is 17 residues long.